The following is a TCR beta chain sequence with its context. This entry is derived from a study of CD8 T cells in Susac syndrome. With V trimmed by 2 bases and J by 0 bases, 8 bases remained unmatched. The length of the CDR3 is 19 residues. The germline gives CDR1 MNHEY, CDR2 SVGAGI. cDNA came from about 0.51 to 1 ug RNA primed by random hexamers. TCRdb processed the immunoSEQ multiplex PCR reads anew with MiXCR; each CDR3 protein has one entry. The sample carries under 200,000 distinct CDR3 sequences, around 90% recorded once. This clonotype originated in a human donor with Susac syndrome. The chain carries TRBV6-5 and TRBJ2-1; the match to TRBD2 covers 12 bases. Sample: CD4+ T cells from PBMCs. CDR3 in DNA: TGTGCCAGCAGTTACCTTTTTGGACTAGCGGGGCCCTCCTACAATGAGCAGTTCTTC. Amino acid sequence: CASSYLFGLAGPSYNEQFF.